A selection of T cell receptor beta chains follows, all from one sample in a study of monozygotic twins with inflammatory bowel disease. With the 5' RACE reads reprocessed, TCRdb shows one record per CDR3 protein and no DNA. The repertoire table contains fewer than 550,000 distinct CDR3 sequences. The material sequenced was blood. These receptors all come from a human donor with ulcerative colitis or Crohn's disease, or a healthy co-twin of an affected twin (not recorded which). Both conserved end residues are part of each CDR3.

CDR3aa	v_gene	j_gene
CASSPTGGEAFF	TRBV18	TRBJ1-1
CASSLDRGGGNSPLHF	TRBV9	TRBJ1-6
CASSQPPRNEQFF	TRBV7-2	TRBJ2-1
CASSVNSQANTGELFF	TRBV9	TRBJ2-2
CASRPQGEIMNTEAFF	TRBV7-9	TRBJ1-1
CASKGSGAGEQYF	TRBV27	TRBJ2-7
CASSYSRTGGLYEQYF	TRBV6-5	TRBJ2-7
CASSPSVGAGELFF	TRBV7-9	TRBJ2-2
CASSSTGRSWFGNTIYF	TRBV27	TRBJ1-3
CASNERQGTHNVGTKQFF	TRBV11-2	TRBJ2-1
CASSQGKWSSGQETQYF	TRBV14	TRBJ2-5
CASRLQRGARTEAFF	TRBV6-2/TRBV6-3	TRBJ1-1
CASSLYTQVRERPGELFF	TRBV27	TRBJ2-2
CASSPRTSGGLRGDTQYF	TRBV12-3/TRBV12-4	TRBJ2-3
CASTSPGLKNMQYF	TRBV6-1	TRBJ2-4
CASSHNNNQPQHF	TRBV7-6	TRBJ1-5